The rows below give T cell receptor beta chains drawn from one sample of a study of shared clonotypes between healthy human individuals. The method was immunoSEQ multiplex PCR; TCRdb's version includes in-frame clones alone and lacks a portion of them. Here the sample spans around 500,000 clones, roughly 85% being singletons. Sequenced input: PBMCs. The receptors stem from a woman between 40 and 55 years old in good health. Some clones in this sample may be carry-over from other donors' samples. Each CDR3 is given with its conserved first and last residue. Each record gives: V gene, clone size, D gene, CDR3 length, J gene, CDR3 protein, CDR3 DNA. D genes are given only for firm matches. Clone size is given for some rows only: seen once, a few or many times, or a class if the clone is expanded.

V: TRBV30
size: many
D: .
length: 14
J: TRBJ1-2
CDR3: CAWGGRSYNYGYTF
DNA: TGTGCCTGGGGGGGACGAAGCTATAACTATGGCTACACCTTC

V: TRBV13
size: .
D: .
length: 14
J: TRBJ2-5
CDR3: CASSFTGGGETQYF
DNA: TGTGCCAGCAGCTTTACCGGGGGCGGGGAGACCCAGTACTTC

V: TRBV7-9
size: .
D: .
length: 16
J: TRBJ1-1
CDR3: CASSLGQDSMNTEAFF
DNA: TGTGCCAGCAGCTTAGGGCAGGACTCGATGAACACTGAAGCTTTCTTT

V: TRBV10-3
size: few
D: TRBD1
length: 17
J: TRBJ2-4
CDR3: CAISQAMGGTGEGIQYF
DNA: TGTGCCATCAGCCAGGCGATGGGGGGGACAGGGGAAGGCATTCAGTACTTC

V: TRBV15
size: .
D: TRBD1
length: 15
J: TRBJ1-2
CDR3: CATSRADRGNYGYTF
DNA: TGTGCCACCAGCAGAGCGGACAGGGGAAACTATGGCTACACCTTC

V: TRBV18
size: .
D: .
length: 13
J: TRBJ1-1
CDR3: CASSEGLSTEAFF
DNA: TGTGCCAGCTCAGAGGGGCTTAGCACTGAAGCTTTCTTT

V: TRBV15
size: .
D: .
length: 14
J: TRBJ1-2
CDR3: CATTKKGGPYGYTF
DNA: TGTGCCACCACCAAGAAGGGGGGGCCCTATGGCTACACCTTC

V: TRBV29-1
size: .
D: TRBD2
length: 13
J: TRBJ2-1
CDR3: CSVPFSGGNEQFF
DNA: TGCAGCGTTCCGTTTAGCGGGGGAAATGAGCAGTTCTTC

V: TRBV5-1
size: once
D: TRBD2
length: 15
J: TRBJ2-1
CDR3: CASSLGSGSHNEQFF
DNA: TGCGCCAGCAGCTTGGGTAGCGGGAGTCACAATGAGCAGTTCTTC

V: TRBV28
size: .
D: .
length: 13
J: TRBJ2-1
CDR3: CASSPPLVTAQFF
DNA: TGTGCCAGCAGTCCTCCTCTAGTGACGGCGCAGTTCTTC

V: TRBV7-9
size: few
D: .
length: 15
J: TRBJ2-1
CDR3: CASSLVQGSWNEQFF
DNA: TGTGCCAGCAGCTTAGTTCAGGGATCTTGGAATGAGCAGTTCTTC

V: TRBV6-5
size: once
D: TRBD2
length: 15
J: TRBJ2-3
CDR3: CASRQSGRPWDTQYF
DNA: TGTGCCAGCAGACAAAGCGGGAGGCCTTGGGATACGCAGTATTTT

V: TRBV7-9
size: .
D: .
length: 15
J: TRBJ2-5
CDR3: CASSPRDNWVETQYF
DNA: TGTGCCAGCAGCCCCCGTGACAATTGGGTCGAGACCCAGTACTTC

V: TRBV7-2
size: .
D: TRBD2
length: 16
J: TRBJ2-3
CDR3: CASSLKLAGSLITQYF
DNA: TGTGCCAGCAGCTTAAAACTAGCGGGATCCCTAATTACGCAGTATTTT

V: TRBV29-1
size: .
D: .
length: 13
J: TRBJ2-5
CDR3: CSVKQGAAETQYF
DNA: TGCAGCGTTAAACAGGGCGCGGCGGAGACCCAGTACTTC

V: TRBV30
size: many
D: .
length: 14
J: TRBJ1-1
CDR3: CAWSVEGLNTEAFF
DNA: TGTGCCTGGAGTGTAGAGGGGCTGAACACTGAAGCTTTCTTT

V: TRBV18
size: .
D: .
length: 15
J: TRBJ2-7
CDR3: CASSPSGGTSYEQYF
DNA: TGTGCCAGCTCACCTTCTGGCGGCACGTCCTACGAGCAGTACTTC

V: TRBV2
size: .
D: .
length: 17
J: TRBJ1-1
CDR3: CASSEERGGRRNTEAFF
DNA: TGTGCCAGCAGTGAAGAACGGGGGGGCAGGCGGAACACTGAAGCTTTCTTT

V: TRBV2
size: few
D: .
length: 14
J: TRBJ2-2
CDR3: CASTRGLVTGELFF
DNA: TGTGCCAGCACTCGGGGTTTAGTCACCGGGGAGCTGTTTTTT

V: TRBV6-6
size: .
D: .
length: 13
J: TRBJ2-7
CDR3: CASSYGEVRGQYF
DNA: TGTGCCAGCAGTTACGGGGAAGTACGGGGGCAGTACTTC

V: TRBV29-1
size: few
D: .
length: 15
J: TRBJ1-3
CDR3: CSVSLGGGSGNTIYF
DNA: TGCAGCGTTAGCCTAGGTGGAGGCTCTGGAAACACCATATATTTT

V: TRBV9
size: few
D: TRBD1
length: 16
J: TRBJ1-1
CDR3: CASSFRGDRRNTEAFF
DNA: TGTGCCAGCAGCTTCCGAGGGGACAGGCGTAACACTGAAGCTTTCTTT

V: TRBV7-2
size: .
D: .
length: 16
J: TRBJ2-3
CDR3: CASSLRGGLSTDTQYF
DNA: TGTGCCAGCAGCTTACGAGGGGGACTTTCCACAGATACGCAGTATTTT

V: TRBV19
size: .
D: TRBD2
length: 17
J: TRBJ2-2
CDR3: CASSPGLAGGNTGELFF
DNA: TGTGCCAGTAGCCCGGGACTAGCGGGAGGAAACACCGGGGAGCTGTTTTTT

V: TRBV29-1
size: .
D: .
length: 15
J: TRBJ1-2
CDR3: CSVGGGVEGLGGYTF
DNA: TGCAGCGTCGGGGGAGGGGTAGAGGGTTTGGGTGGCTACACCTTC